Presented here are 10 T cell receptor beta chains from one specimen sequenced in a study of radiotherapy plus CTLA-4 blockade in lung cancer. Only in-frame clones appear in the TCRdb table, and some are missing; sequencing was by immunoSEQ multiplex PCR. The sample consists of 45,000 to 55,000 clones, approximately 78% of them appearing once. Sequencing used peripheral blood, obtained from a patient treated with radiotherapy plus ipilimumab. The receptors here all came from a human donor with non-small cell lung cancer who had stable disease on radiotherapy plus ipilimumab.

In this sample, this clone turned up once. V usage is TRBV9 and J usage is TRBJ2-7; D may be TRBD1 (6 bases). Germline values: CDR1 SGDLS, CDR2 YYNGEE. Trimming pared 4 bases from V and 3 bases from J, leaving 20 bases between. The CDR3 is made up of 16 amino acids. In nucleotides, the CDR3 is TGTGCCAGCAGCCCCACAGGGAGCAACTTAAACTACGAGCAGTACTTC. Residues: CASSPTGSNLNYEQYF.

V is TRBV25-1 and J is TRBJ2-1; 7 bases are a match to TRBD2. V shed 1 base, J shed 7 bases, and the junction held 4 bases outside the gene matches. This CDR3 is built from 14 residues. Germline assignment: CDR1 MGHDK and CDR2 SYGVNS. DNA for the CDR3: TGTGCCAGCAGTGAATCCGGGGAGGGGAATGAGCAGTTCTTC. This encodes CASSESGEGNEQFF.

V gene TRBV5-1 combines with J gene TRBJ1-1; D is possibly TRBD1 (5 bases). This CDR3 has 14 residues. Trimming pared 3 bases from V and 3 bases from J, leaving 12 bases between. Germline CDR1 reads SGHRS; CDR2 reads YFSETQ. The chain's CDR3 is CASSSEEGDTEAFF. Written as DNA, the CDR3 is TGCGCCAGCAGCTCAGAGGAAGGGGACACTGAAGCTTTCTTT.

The chain employs TRBV5-6 and TRBJ2-5; 8 bases are a match to TRBD1. Judging by the DNA end, TRBJ2-7 fits better; the J call may be wrong. Germline CDR1 and CDR2: SGHDT and YYEEEE. CDR3 size: 13 residues. In DNA, the CDR3 is TGTGCCAGCAGACAGGACAGGGCCGGCGAGCAGTACTTC. It translates to CASRQDRAGEQYF.

This clone was counted a single time. This chain connects TRBV10-2 to TRBJ2-7; 8 bases are a match to TRBD2. The germline V gene encodes CDR1 WSHSY and CDR2 SAAADI. V was clipped by 8 bases and J by 3 bases; unmatched bases: 12. The CDR3 totals 15 residues. This CDR3 is CASSPLSGGNYEQYF. The CDR3 DNA is TGCGCCAGCTCCCCATTGAGCGGGGGAAACTACGAGCAGTACTTC.

Regarding this clone: One junction end does not reproduce the germline sequence, and a read error may be involved. The rearrangement joins TRBV7-8 to TRBJ2-1, with 11 bases identical to TRBD2. There are 14 residues in the CDR3. CDR1 is SGHVS, CDR2 FQNEAQ, per germline. CDR3 amino acids: CASRLAGGTGEQFF. CDR3 in DNA: TGTGCCAGCAGGTTAGCGGGAGGGACCGGTGAGCAGTTCTTC.

The chain employs TRBV25-1 and TRBJ2-1; the D gene is possibly TRBD2 (6 bases). There are 15 residues in the CDR3. The germline CDR1 and CDR2 sequences are MGHDK and SYGVNS. The ends were cut back, 1 base at V and 1 base at J, with 8 bases in the middle. The DNA for the CDR3 is TGTGCCAGCAGTGAATTAGGAGGGTCCTACAATGAGCAGTTCTTC. The encoded protein is CASSELGGSYNEQFF.

The rearrangement uses TRBV5-1 and TRBJ2-5; unclear D gene. The germline V and J ends were trimmed by 0 bases and 1 base, with 16 bases remaining between them. Per germline, CDR1 SGHRS and CDR2 YFSETQ. The CDR3 length is 17 residues. The CDR3: CASSLGLLSNLQETQYF. CDR3 coding DNA: TGCGCCAGCAGCTTGGGGCTCCTCTCAAATCTCCAAGAGACCCAGTACTTC.

This clone appeared once. The V call is TRBV7-8, the J call TRBJ1-5; 10 positions match TRBD1. Losses at the gene ends were 5 bases for V and 4 bases for J; bases not matched to a gene: 5. The CDR3 consists of 15 residues. Germline-derived CDR1 and CDR2 are SGHVS and FQNEAQ. This CDR3 is CASSHSDRGNQPQHF. CDR3 bases: TGTGCCAGCAGCCACTCGGACAGGGGGAATCAGCCCCAGCATTTT.

This clone was recorded only once. The chain couples TRBV18 to TRBJ2-5, with D maybe TRBD2 (6 bases). The DNA matches TRBJ2-7 better at its end, which makes the J call doubtful. This CDR3 region has 14 residues. Germline V gene lookup returns CDR1 KGHSH and CDR2 LQKENI. The CDR3 here is CASSPPSGRYEQYF. Here the CDR3 DNA reads TGTGCCAGCTCACCACCGTCAGGGAGGTACGAGCAGTACTTC.